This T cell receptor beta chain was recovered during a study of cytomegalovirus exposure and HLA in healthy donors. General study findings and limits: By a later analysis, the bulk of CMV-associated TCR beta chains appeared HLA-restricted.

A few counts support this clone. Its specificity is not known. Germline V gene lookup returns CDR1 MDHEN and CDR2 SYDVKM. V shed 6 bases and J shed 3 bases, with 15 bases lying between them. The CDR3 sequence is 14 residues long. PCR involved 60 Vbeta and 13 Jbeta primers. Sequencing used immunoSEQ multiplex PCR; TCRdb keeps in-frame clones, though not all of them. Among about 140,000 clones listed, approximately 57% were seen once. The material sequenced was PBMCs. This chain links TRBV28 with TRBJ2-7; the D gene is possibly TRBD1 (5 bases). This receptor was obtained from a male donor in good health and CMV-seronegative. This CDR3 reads CASSLTGPRYEQYF. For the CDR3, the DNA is TGTGCCAGCAGCCTAACAGGTCCCCGCTACGAGCAGTACTTC.